This TCR beta chain was sequenced for a study of CD8 T cells in acute hepatitis C reinfection listed by TCRdb under 2021. With regard to the full study: Both during acute infection and after viral clearance, the study profiled the TCRbeta repertoire of CD8+ T cells that were specific for the HCV NS3-1073 epitope. Paired acute and follow-up samples were contributed by four spontaneous resolvers.

Genomic DNA was extracted from FACS-sorted cells, and TCRbeta chains were sequenced through the commercial immunoSEQ service. For the original study's pipeline: Repertoire data were analyzed with ImmunoSEQ Analyzer software v3.0 and R v3.5.1. Only productive rearrangements were analyzed, as sequences containing stop codons or out-of-frame rearrangements were removed. The sequencing provider supplied the metrics for Simpson diversity, Shannon entropy, CDR3 length and nucleotide addition. Clonotypes were grouped by frequency into dominant, sub-dominant, low or lowest abundance categories, and clonotypes below 0.1% were left out of most analyses. A CDR3 amino acid clonotype was designated public if detected in at least two subjects at a cumulative frequency of at least 0.5%. TCRdb retrieved this table from immuneACCESS and kept in-frame rearrangements only. Not all clones are present; in checked studies, unresolved V genes account for under half, and no reason is known for the remainder. V and J calls and clone size are copied from that table; D and trimming were computed from the DNA. Present in this sample are approximately 40,000 clones, 80% to 90% of which were seen just once. The ten top clones hold over 9.5% of the sample.

The CDR3 measures 16 amino acids from cysteine to phenylalanine. Just the 48-base CDR3 DNA is kept, in frame starting at base 1. From the germline V gene, CDR1 is SGDLS and CDR2 is YYNGEE. Cut back by 4 bases and 0 bases, the V and J ends lie 14 bases apart. Sample time point, as interpreted from the label and publication: naive CD8 control sorted from an acute-time-point sample. Enrolled in the Montreal Hepatitis C Cohort (HEPCO) in Canada, the donors were people who inject drugs, and these donors were followed every 3 months. Acute primary HCV infection was defined as a positive HCV RNA or antibody test that came after a negative test within the prior 24 weeks. Antibodies against CD3, CD8 and CD45RO were used for surface staining, and dead cells were excluded with an aqua fixable dye. The cohort included roughly eight spontaneous resolvers, defined as subjects with HCV RNA clearance within 24 weeks. Negative selection by means of the MACS CD8+ T cell Isolation Kit yielded CD8+ T cells from peripheral blood mononuclear cells recovered from cryopreservation by thawing. Sorting of the cells was done on a BD FACSAria II cell sorter.

Comment on this clone: The antigen this receptor binds is unknown. The input lacks base qualities; no much larger clone sits a single base away. Distinct nucleotide sequences in the sample also encode this CDR3.

What the work shows at the level of the full study, not this receptor alone: No follow-up repertoires were available for chronically infected subjects, since NS3-1073 specific cells were too rare to be sorted. The NS3-1073 specific repertoires were highly diverse, and diversity did not differ significantly among acute resolver, follow-up resolver and acute chronic samples. CDR3 sequences shared with other epitopes were rare, and differing sequencing approaches may have limited exact matching. Because bulk sequencing covered only the TCRbeta chain, the alphabeta pairing of the public clonotypes could not be determined. About 14 public clonotypes were found regardless of outcome, and V04-02/J02-02 was used by one public clonotype. TRBV04 and TRBV06 gene families were preferentially used in all groups, and this usage was not explained by overrepresentation in the naive pool.

The chain couples TRBV9 to TRBJ2-1, with the D gene uncertain. The source material was naive CD8+ T cells from PBMCs. The meaning of the sample's cell subset or site label: sorted total naive CD45RO-negative CD8+ T cells. The clonotype comes from a woman younger than 30 who spontaneously cleared hepatitis C infection. The CDR3 sequence is CASSSNRGGSYNEQFF. DNA sequence: TGTGCCAGCAGCTCAAATCGCGGCGGCTCCTACAATGAGCAGTTCTTC.